A selection of T cell receptor beta chains follows, all from one sample in a study of cytomegalovirus exposure and HLA in healthy donors. Profiling relied on immunoSEQ multiplex PCR, and the TCRdb table lists in-frame clones only, not all of them. Here the sample spans roughly 180,000 clones, 75% to 85% being singletons. The sequencing input was PBMCs. Source of these receptors: a woman aged 25 to 39 in good health and CMV-seropositive. The CDR3 runs from the conserved cysteine through the conserved F or W. A D gene is named only where the DNA matches it firmly. Not every row has a clone size; where given, it reads once, few, many or a size class.

V: TRBV10-3
D: .
J: TRBJ2-6
size: .
CDR3: CAIGAGIAGANVLTF
DNA: TGTGCCATCGGGGCAGGGATCGCCGGGGCCAACGTCCTGACTTTC

V: TRBV6-5
D: TRBD2
J: TRBJ2-7
size: .
CDR3: CASAGGGTHYEQYF
DNA: TGTGCCAGCGCGGGGGGAGGGACCCACTACGAGCAGTACTTC

V: TRBV11-2
D: TRBD2
J: TRBJ2-7
size: few
CDR3: CASSLGTSYQSEQYF
DNA: TGTGCCAGCAGCTTAGGGACTAGCTACCAAAGCGAGCAGTACTTC

V: TRBV28
D: TRBD2
J: TRBJ2-3
size: .
CDR3: CASSPGLAGTDTQYF
DNA: TGTGCCAGCAGCCCGGGACTAGCTGGCACAGATACGCAGTATTTT

V: TRBV5-1
D: .
J: TRBJ2-2
size: .
CDR3: CASSLPEGRHPNTGELFF
DNA: TGCGCCAGCAGCTTGCCTGAGGGGAGGCACCCGAACACCGGGGAGCTGTTTTTT

V: TRBV6-4
D: TRBD2
J: TRBJ2-7
size: once
CDR3: CASSAGVGLAHEQYF
DNA: TGTGCCAGCAGTGCTGGAGTCGGACTAGCCCACGAGCAGTACTTC

V: TRBV2
D: TRBD2
J: TRBJ2-7
size: .
CDR3: CASSLSSGSNEQYF
DNA: TGTGCCAGCAGTCTCTCTAGCGGGAGTAACGAGCAGTACTTC

V: TRBV28
D: .
J: TRBJ1-1
size: once
CDR3: CASTTTGVGAAFF
DNA: TGTGCCAGTACCACGACGGGGGTGGGCGCAGCTTTCTTT

V: TRBV28
D: TRBD1
J: TRBJ1-5
size: .
CDR3: CASSLLGRFTGGSWRSNQPQHF
DNA: TGTGCCAGCAGTTTATTGGGACGTTTTACAGGGGGTTCATGGAGGAGCAATCAGCCCCAGCATTTT

V: TRBV5-1
D: .
J: TRBJ2-7
size: .
CDR3: CASSPSGNEQYF
DNA: TGCGCCAGCAGCCCCTCCGGTAACGAGCAGTACTTC

V: TRBV6-1
D: TRBD1
J: TRBJ1-2
size: .
CDR3: CASRALGGQRYGYTF
DNA: TGTGCCAGCAGGGCTTTGGGGGGACAGCGCTATGGCTACACCTTC

V: TRBV28
D: TRBD1
J: TRBJ1-2
size: .
CDR3: CASSGTGEGYTF
DNA: TGTGCCAGCAGTGGGACAGGGGAGGGCTACACCTTC

V: TRBV10-3
D: .
J: TRBJ2-3
size: few
CDR3: CAIGGTAAPDTQYF
DNA: TGTGCCATCGGAGGAACGGCGGCACCAGATACGCAGTATTTT

V: TRBV6-1
D: .
J: TRBJ2-2
size: few
CDR3: CATTRTANTGELFF
DNA: TGTGCCACCACACGGACAGCGAACACCGGGGAGCTGTTTTTT

V: TRBV2
D: TRBD1
J: TRBJ2-2
size: few
CDR3: CASTDRGRTGELFF
DNA: TGTGCCAGCACCGACAGGGGGCGAACCGGGGAGCTGTTTTTT

V: TRBV5-6
D: .
J: TRBJ2-2
size: .
CDR3: CASSLPLGELFF
DNA: TGTGCCAGCAGCCTTCCTCTTGGGGAGCTGTTTTTT

V: TRBV30
D: .
J: TRBJ1-4
size: .
CDR3: CAWSVRKGLDEKLFF
DNA: TGTGCCTGGAGTGTGAGAAAGGGACTTGATGAAAAACTGTTTTTT

V: TRBV7-2
D: TRBD1
J: TRBJ1-4
size: .
CDR3: CASSSPTGLGEKLFF
DNA: TGTGCCAGCAGCTCCCCGACAGGGCTCGGTGAAAAACTGTTTTTT

V: TRBV5-4
D: TRBD2
J: TRBJ2-7
size: .
CDR3: CASSDYSGRRFYEQYF
DNA: TGTGCCAGCAGCGATTATAGCGGGAGGAGGTTCTACGAGCAGTACTTC

V: TRBV10-3
D: TRBD1
J: TRBJ1-2
size: .
CDR3: CAISESYTGGDGYTF
DNA: TGTGCCATCAGTGAGTCGTATACAGGGGGAGATGGCTACACCTTC

V: TRBV4-2
D: .
J: TRBJ1-4
size: .
CDR3: CASSQEGREKLFF
DNA: TGTGCCAGCAGCCAAGAGGGGCGAGAAAAACTGTTTTTT

V: TRBV6-6
D: .
J: TRBJ2-7
size: .
CDR3: CASSYSSGTTYEQYF
DNA: TGTGCCAGCAGTTACTCGTCAGGCACCACCTACGAGCAGTACTTC

V: TRBV7-3
D: .
J: TRBJ1-2
size: .
CDR3: CASSPYRDSYGYTF
DNA: TGTGCCAGCAGCCCCTATAGGGACTCCTATGGCTACACCTTC